This T cell receptor (beta chain) was sequenced in a study of T cells in Graves' hyperthyroidism and ophthalmopathy. Study-wide results and caveats: In the analysis, a 13 V-J model separated ophthalmopathy from stable hyperthyroidism.

Amplification targeted TCR beta CDR3 regions from RNA transcripts. The primer set for the first-round RT-PCR of the TCR CDR3 was HTBI. TCRdb ran MiXCR on the multiplex PCR reads and lists one entry per CDR3 protein. Altogether approximately 380,000 distinct CDR3 sequences are present, less than 20% being singletons, with the ten largest covering 35% to 50%. As to this clonotype: No antigen is known for it.

The CDR3 is made up of 16 amino acids. Germline V lookup: CDR1 SGHRS, CDR2 YFSETQ. The ends were cut back, 5 bases at V and 7 bases at J, with 19 bases in the middle. The chain is built from TRBV5-1 and TRBJ1-6; tentatively, D is TRBD1 (5 bases). Sequencing used blood. This sequence originates from a man between 18 and 35 years old with Graves' ophthalmopathy. DNA of the CDR3: TGCGCCAGCAGACAAATCGAGGGACGGAGAAATTCACCCCTCCACTTT. As protein: CASRQIEGRRNSPLHF.